This T cell receptor beta chain was observed in a study of blood T cells in healthy people across ages. Then a second PCR, running roughly 7 to 12 cycles, was carried out with a sample-barcoded 5' primer and a J-beta primer mix. Each CDR3 protein gets one entry after TCRdb re-called the 5' RACE reads with MiXCR. The data hold about 1.1 million distinct CDR3 sequences, with roughly two fifths observed a single time. The CDR3 is 15 residues long. Trimming at V came to 4 bases and at J to 1 base, leaving 6 bases not matched to a gene. Per the germline V gene, CDR1 is MNHNY and CDR2 is SVGAGI (reference sequence). Peripheral blood samples of 9.5 to 10 milliliters were drawn from each donor.

The chain has TRBV6-6 and TRBJ1-1; 7 nucleotides line up with TRBD1. This clonotype was obtained from a man between 18 and 35 years old in good health. The specimen sequenced was blood. The CDR3: CASSSGTEKNTEAFF. The CDR3 region has the DNA TGTGCCAGCAGTTCCGGGACAGAGAAGAACACTGAAGCTTTCTTT.